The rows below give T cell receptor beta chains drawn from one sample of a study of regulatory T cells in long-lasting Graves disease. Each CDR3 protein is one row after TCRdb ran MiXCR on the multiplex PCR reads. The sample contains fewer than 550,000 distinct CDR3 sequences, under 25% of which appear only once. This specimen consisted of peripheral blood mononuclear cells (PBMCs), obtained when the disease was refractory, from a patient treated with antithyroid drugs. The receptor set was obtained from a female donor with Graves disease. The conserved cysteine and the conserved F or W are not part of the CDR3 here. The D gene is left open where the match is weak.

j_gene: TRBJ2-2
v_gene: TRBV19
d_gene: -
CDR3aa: ASSIQSSGNTGELF

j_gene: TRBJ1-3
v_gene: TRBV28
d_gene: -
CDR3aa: ASSPNPGSPSGNTIY

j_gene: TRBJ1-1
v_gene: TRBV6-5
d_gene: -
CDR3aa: ASSYSMVGKFEAF

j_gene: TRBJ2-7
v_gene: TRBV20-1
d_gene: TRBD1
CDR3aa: SAGRDSDREQY

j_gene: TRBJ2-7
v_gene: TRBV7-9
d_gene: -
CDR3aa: ATSDGVAHEQY

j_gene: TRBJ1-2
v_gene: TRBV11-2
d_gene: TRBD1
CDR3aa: ACRDRGFDYGYT

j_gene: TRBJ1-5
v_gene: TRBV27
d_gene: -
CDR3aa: ASSPWSSRQPQH

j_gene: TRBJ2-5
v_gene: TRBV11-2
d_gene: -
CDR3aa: ASSLGPGPF

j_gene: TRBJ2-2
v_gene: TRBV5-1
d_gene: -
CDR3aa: ASRGQDTGELF

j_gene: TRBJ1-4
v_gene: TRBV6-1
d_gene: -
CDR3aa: ASSPVGNEKLF

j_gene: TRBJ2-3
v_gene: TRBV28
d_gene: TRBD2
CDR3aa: ASSSRVLGLAGGPGTDTQY

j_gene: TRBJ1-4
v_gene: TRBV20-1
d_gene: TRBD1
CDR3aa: SARMAGGVEKLF

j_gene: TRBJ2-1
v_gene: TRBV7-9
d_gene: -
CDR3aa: ASSLFRSYNEQF

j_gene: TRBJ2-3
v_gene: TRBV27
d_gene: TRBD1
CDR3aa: ASISGQGTDTQY

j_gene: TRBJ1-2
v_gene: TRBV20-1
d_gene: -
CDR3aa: SALSEHHYGYT

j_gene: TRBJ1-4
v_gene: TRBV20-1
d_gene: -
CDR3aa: SGKTPGTEKLF

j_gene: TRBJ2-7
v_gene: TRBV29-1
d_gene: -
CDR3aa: SVEEVVGGEQY

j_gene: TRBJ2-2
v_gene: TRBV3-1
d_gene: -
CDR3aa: ASSQDTTGELF